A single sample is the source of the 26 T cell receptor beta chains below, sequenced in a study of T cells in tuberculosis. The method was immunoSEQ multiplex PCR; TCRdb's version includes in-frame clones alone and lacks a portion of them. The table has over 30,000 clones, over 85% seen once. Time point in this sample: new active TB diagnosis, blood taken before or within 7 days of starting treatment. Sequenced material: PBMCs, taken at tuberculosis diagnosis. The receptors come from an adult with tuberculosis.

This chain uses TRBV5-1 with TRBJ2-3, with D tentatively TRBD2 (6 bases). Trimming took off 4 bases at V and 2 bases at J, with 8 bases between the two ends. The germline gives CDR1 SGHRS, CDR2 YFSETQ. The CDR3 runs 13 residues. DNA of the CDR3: TGCGCCAGCAGCCCGGGAGACACAGATACGCAGTATTTT. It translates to CASSPGDTDTQYF.

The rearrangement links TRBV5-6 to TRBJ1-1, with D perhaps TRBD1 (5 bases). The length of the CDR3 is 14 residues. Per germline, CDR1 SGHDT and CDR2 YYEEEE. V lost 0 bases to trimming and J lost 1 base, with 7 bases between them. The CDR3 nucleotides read TGTGCCAGCAGCTTGGCGGACACGAACACTGAAGCTTTCTTT. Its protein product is CASSLADTNTEAFF.

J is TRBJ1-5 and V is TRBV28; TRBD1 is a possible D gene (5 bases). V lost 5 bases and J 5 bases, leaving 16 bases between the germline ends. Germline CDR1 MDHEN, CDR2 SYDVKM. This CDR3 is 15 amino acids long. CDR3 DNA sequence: TGTGCCAGCAGTCCCCAGGGAGGGTTGGATCAGCCCCAGCATTTT. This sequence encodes CASSPQGGLDQPQHF.

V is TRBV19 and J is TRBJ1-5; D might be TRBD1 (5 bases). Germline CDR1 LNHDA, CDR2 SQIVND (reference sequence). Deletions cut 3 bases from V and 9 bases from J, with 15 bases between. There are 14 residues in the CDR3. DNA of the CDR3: TGTGCCAGTAGTATTTGGCAGGCTCAGGGGCCCCAGCATTTT. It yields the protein CASSIWQAQGPQHF. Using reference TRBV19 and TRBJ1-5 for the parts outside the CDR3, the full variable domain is DGGITQSPKYLFRKEGQNVTLSCEQNLNHDAMYWYRQDPGQGLRLIYYSQIVNDFQKGDIAEGYSVSREKKESFPLTVTSAQKNPTAFYLCASSIWQAQGPQHFGDGTRLSIL.

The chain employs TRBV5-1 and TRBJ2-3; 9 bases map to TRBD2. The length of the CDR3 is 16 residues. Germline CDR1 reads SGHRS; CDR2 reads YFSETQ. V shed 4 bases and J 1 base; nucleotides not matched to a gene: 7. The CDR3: CASSVELAGGTDTQYF. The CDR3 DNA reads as TGCGCCAGCAGCGTCGAGTTAGCGGGGGGCACAGATACGCAGTATTTT.

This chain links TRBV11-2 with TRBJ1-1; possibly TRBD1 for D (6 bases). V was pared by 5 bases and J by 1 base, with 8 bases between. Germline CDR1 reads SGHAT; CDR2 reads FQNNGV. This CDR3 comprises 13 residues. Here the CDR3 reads CASSAQGNTEAFF. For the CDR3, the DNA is TGTGCCAGCAGCGCACAGGGGAACACTGAAGCTTTCTTT.

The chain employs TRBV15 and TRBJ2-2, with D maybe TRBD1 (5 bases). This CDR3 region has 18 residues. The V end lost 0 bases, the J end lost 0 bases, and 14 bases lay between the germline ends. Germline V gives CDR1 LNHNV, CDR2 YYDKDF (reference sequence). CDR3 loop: CATSRDERWTSNTGELFF. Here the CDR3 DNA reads TGTGCCACCAGCAGAGATGAGCGCTGGACATCGAACACCGGGGAGCTGTTTTTT.

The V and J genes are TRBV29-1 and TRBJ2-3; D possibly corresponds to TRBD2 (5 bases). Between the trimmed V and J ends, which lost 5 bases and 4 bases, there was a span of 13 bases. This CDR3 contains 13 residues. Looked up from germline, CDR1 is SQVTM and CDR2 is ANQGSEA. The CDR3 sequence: CSVRRGAADTQYF. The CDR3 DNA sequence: TGCAGCGTTCGACGGGGAGCGGCAGATACGCAGTATTTT.

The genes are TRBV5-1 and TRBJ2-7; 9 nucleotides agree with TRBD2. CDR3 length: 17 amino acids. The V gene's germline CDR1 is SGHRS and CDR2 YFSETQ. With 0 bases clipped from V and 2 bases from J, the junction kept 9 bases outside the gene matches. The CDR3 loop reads CASSLALRGGVTYEQYF. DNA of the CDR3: TGCGCCAGCAGCTTGGCCTTGCGGGGGGGCGTAACCTACGAGCAGTACTTC.

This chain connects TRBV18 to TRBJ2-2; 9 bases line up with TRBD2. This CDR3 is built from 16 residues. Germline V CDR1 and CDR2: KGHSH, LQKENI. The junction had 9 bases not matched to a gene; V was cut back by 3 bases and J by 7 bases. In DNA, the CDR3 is TGTGCCAGCTCACCGATCGCTAGCGGGAACGGCGGGGAGCTGTTTTTT. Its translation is CASSPIASGNGGELFF. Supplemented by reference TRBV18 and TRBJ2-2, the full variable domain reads NAGVMQNPRHLVRRRGQEARLRCSPMKGHSHVYWYRQLPEEGLKFMVYLQKENIIDESGMPKERFSAEFPKEGPSILRIQQVVRGDSAAYFCASSPIASGNGGELFFGEGSRLTVL.

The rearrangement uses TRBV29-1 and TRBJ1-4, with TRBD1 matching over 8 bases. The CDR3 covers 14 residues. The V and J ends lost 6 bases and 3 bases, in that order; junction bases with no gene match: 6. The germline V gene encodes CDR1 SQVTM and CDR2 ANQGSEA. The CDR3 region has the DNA TGCAGCGTCGGACAGGGAACAGCTAATGAAAAACTGTTTTTT. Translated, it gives CSVGQGTANEKLFF.

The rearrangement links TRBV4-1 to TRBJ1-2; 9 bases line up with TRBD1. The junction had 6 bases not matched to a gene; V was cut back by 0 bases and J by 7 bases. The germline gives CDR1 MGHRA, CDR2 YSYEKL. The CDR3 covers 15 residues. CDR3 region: CASSQDRTGVAGYTF. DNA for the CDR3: TGCGCCAGCAGCCAAGATCGGACAGGGGTGGCTGGCTACACCTTC.

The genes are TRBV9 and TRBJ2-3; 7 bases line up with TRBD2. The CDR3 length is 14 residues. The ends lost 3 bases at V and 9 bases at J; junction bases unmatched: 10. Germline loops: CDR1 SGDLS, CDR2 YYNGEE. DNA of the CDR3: TGTGCCAGCAGCGCCTCTAGCGGCCCGGACACGCAGTATTTT. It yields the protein CASSASSGPDTQYF. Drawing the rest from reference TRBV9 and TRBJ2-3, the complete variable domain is DSGVTQTPKHLITATGQRVTLRCSPRSGDLSVYWYQQSLDQGLQFLIQYYNGEERAKGNILERFSAQQFPDLHSELNLSSLELGDSALYFCASSASSGPDTQYFGPGTRLTVL.

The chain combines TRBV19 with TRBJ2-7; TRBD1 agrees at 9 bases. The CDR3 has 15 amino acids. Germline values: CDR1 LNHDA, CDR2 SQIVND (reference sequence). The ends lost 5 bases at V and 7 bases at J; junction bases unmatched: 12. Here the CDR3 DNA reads TGTGCCAGTAGTGTCTCCGGGACAGGGAAGGTGGAGCAGTACTTC. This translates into CASSVSGTGKVEQYF.

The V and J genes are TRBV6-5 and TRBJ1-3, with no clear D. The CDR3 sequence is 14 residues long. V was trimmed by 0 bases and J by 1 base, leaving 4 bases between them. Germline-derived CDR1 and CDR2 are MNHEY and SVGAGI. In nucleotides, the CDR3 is TGTGCCAGCAGTTACTCAGAGTCTGGAAACACCATATATTTT. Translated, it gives CASSYSESGNTIYF.

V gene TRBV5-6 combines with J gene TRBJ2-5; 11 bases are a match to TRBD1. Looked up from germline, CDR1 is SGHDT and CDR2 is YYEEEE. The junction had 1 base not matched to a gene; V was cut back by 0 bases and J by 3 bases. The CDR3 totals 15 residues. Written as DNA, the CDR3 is TGTGCCAGCAGCTTGGGGACAGGGGGCGAAGAGACCCAGTACTTC. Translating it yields CASSLGTGGEETQYF.

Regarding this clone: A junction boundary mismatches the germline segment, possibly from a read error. Written as DNA, the CDR3 is TGTGCCAGCAGTAACTCCGGGGGGGTCGGGGAGACCCAGTACTTC. It encodes CASSNSGGVGETQYF. The genes are TRBV6-5 and TRBJ2-5; 8 bases are shared with TRBD2. Germline CDR1 reads MNHEY; CDR2 reads SVGAGI. The CDR3 totals 15 residues.

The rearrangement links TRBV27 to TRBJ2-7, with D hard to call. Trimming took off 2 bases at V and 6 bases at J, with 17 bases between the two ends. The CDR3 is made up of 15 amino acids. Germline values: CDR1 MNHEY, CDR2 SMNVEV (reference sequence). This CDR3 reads CASSLGRSPLSEQYF. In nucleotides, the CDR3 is TGTGCCAGCAGTTTAGGGCGCTCCCCCCTAAGCGAGCAGTACTTC.

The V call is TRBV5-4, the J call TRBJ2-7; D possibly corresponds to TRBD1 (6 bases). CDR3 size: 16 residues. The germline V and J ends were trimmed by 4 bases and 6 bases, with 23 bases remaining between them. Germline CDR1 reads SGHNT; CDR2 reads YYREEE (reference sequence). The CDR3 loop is CASSHLSAGAYGEQYF. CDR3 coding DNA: TGTGCCAGCAGCCACCTTAGCGCAGGGGCCTATGGCGAGCAGTACTTC.

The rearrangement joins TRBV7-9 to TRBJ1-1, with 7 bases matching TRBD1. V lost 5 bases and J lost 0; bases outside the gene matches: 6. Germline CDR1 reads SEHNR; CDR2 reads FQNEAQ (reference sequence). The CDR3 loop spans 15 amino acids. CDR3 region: CASSPGTDMNTEAFF. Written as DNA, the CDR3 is TGTGCCAGCAGCCCTGGGACAGACATGAACACTGAAGCTTTCTTT.

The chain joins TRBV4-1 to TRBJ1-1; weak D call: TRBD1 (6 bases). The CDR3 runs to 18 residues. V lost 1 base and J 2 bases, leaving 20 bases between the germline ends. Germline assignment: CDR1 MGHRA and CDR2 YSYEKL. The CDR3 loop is CASSQVGTGRAINTEAFF. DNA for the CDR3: TGCGCCAGCAGCCAAGTAGGAACAGGGAGAGCGATAAACACTGAAGCTTTCTTT.

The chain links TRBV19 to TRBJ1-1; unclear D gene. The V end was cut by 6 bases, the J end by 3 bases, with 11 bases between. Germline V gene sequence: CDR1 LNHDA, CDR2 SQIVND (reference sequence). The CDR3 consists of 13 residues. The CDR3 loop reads CASRLLPYTEAFF. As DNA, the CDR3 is TGTGCCAGTAGACTCCTACCCTACACTGAAGCTTTCTTT.

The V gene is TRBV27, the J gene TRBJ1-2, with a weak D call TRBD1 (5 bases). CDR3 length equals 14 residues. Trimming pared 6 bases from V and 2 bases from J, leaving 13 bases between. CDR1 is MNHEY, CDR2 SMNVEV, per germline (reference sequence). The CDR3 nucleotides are TGTGCCAGCAGGGTAGGACAAACCAACTATGGCTACACCTTC. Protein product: CASRVGQTNYGYTF.

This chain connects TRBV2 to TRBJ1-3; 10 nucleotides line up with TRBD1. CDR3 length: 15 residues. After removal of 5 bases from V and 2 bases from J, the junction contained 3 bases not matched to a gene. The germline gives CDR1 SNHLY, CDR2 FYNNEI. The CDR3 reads CASSRQGAPGNTIYF. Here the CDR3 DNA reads TGTGCCAGCAGTCGACAGGGGGCGCCTGGAAACACCATATATTTT.

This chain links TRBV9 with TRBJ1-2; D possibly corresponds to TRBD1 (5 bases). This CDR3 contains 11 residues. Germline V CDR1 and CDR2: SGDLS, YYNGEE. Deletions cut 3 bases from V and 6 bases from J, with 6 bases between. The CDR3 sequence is CASSGQNGYTF. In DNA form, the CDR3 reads TGTGCCAGCAGCGGACAGAATGGCTACACCTTC.

CDR3 sequence reads: CASSSGITNTEAFF. The CDR3 DNA reads as TGTGCCAGCAGCTCCGGGATTACGAACACTGAAGCTTTCTTT. The chain employs TRBV7-2 and TRBJ1-1; D unclear. V lost 4 bases and J 1 base, leaving 10 bases between the germline ends. This CDR3 comprises 14 residues. CDR1 and CDR2 (germline): SGHTA, FQGNSA. Looking up the rest from reference TRBV7-2 and TRBJ1-1 gives the full variable domain: GAGVSQSPSNKVTEKGKDVELRCDPISGHTALYWYRQSLGQGLEFLIYFQGNSAPDKSGLPSDRFSAERTGGSVSTLTIQRTQQEDSAVYLCASSSGITNTEAFFGQGTRLTVV.